The following is a T cell receptor (beta chain) sequence with its context. TCRdb's table, derived via immunoSEQ multiplex PCR, lists solely in-frame clones and lacks some. The data show roughly 48,000 clones, with roughly 92% seen just once and less than 0.25% held by the top ten. The data derive from a study of T cell changes during pregnancy in multiple sclerosis. There are 17 residues in the CDR3. The germline CDR1 and CDR2 sequences are KGHSH and LQKENI. The trim removed 3 bases at V and 3 bases at J, leaving 7 bases unmatched. The sample was CD4+ T cells from peripheral blood mononuclear cells, taken in the third trimester of pregnancy. The chain employs TRBV18 and TRBJ2-2; TRBD1 aligns across 10 bases. The receptor's source is a female donor with multiple sclerosis, enrolled in a pregnancy study. This CDR3 reads CASSPPTGGSDTGELFF. The CDR3 DNA sequence: TGTGCCAGCTCACCCCCGACAGGGGGCTCGGACACCGGGGAGCTGTTTTTT.